A single sample gave rise to the 26 T cell receptor beta chains below, sequenced in a study of blood T cell repertoires in COVID-19. The repertoire was sequenced with immunoSEQ multiplex PCR; TCRdb's copy has only in-frame clones and lacks some. The sample lists about 130,000 clones, more than 85% occurring once. Material for sequencing was peripheral blood. Every receptor here comes from a man aged 45 to 65 with active or convalescent COVID-19.

The chain carries TRBV30 and TRBJ2-7, with D perhaps matching TRBD2 (5 bases). This CDR3 contains 14 residues. The V end lost 0 bases, the J end lost 1 base, and 10 bases lay between the germline ends. Germline lookup yields CDR1 GTSNPN and CDR2 SVGIG (reference sequence). CDR3 in amino acids: CAWSVLPGSYEQYF. The CDR3 DNA is TGTGCCTGGAGTGTACTGCCGGGGTCCTACGAGCAGTACTTC.

The chain is built from TRBV28 and TRBJ2-5; a weak D match, TRBD2 (6 bases). The CDR3 length is 17 residues. Germline CDR1 reads MDHEN; CDR2 reads SYDVKM. With 3 bases removed from V and 5 bases from J, the gap between germline ends came to 22 bases. In nucleotides, the CDR3 is TGTGCCAGCAGTTTCGTATTGGGCAGCGGGCTGGGGGAGACCCAGTACTTC. This codes for CASSFVLGSGLGETQYF.

The V and J genes are TRBV29-1 and TRBJ2-3, with 8 positions matching TRBD2. There are 16 residues in the CDR3. V shed 2 bases and J 2 bases; nucleotides not matched to a gene: 9. Germline V gives CDR1 SQVTM, CDR2 ANQGSEA. CDR3: CSVEFASGGTTDTQYF. The CDR3 coding sequence is TGCAGCGTTGAATTTGCCTCGGGGGGGACCACAGATACGCAGTATTTT.

The V gene is TRBV23-1, the J gene TRBJ2-7; TRBD1 aligns across 7 bases. TRBV23-1 is flagged as an ORF with uncertain function. The CDR3 is 14 residues long. The V segment lost 2 bases and the J segment 0 bases; nucleotides outside the gene matches: 1. The CDR3 coding sequence is TGCGCCAGCAGTCAAGGGACAGCCTCCTACGAGCAGTACTTC. Translating gives CASSQGTASYEQYF.

The chain combines TRBV19 with TRBJ2-1; the match to TRBD2 covers 8 bases. The V segment lost 6 bases and the J segment 0 bases; nucleotides outside the gene matches: 7. CDR1 is LNHDA, CDR2 SQIVND, per germline (reference sequence). The CDR3 totals 16 residues. As DNA, the CDR3 is TGTGCCAGTAGGACTCGGGGGGGGAGCTCCTACAATGAGCAGTTCTTC. This sequence encodes CASRTRGGSSYNEQFF. Based on the CDR3 plus reference TRBV19 and TRBJ2-1, the full variable domain is DGGITQSPKYLFRKEGQNVTLSCEQNLNHDAMYWYRQDPGQGLRLIYYSQIVNDFQKGDIAEGYSVSREKKESFPLTVTSAQKNPTAFYLCASRTRGGSSYNEQFFGPGTRLTVL.

The chain employs TRBV5-1 and TRBJ2-7; D is uncertain. Germline CDR1 and CDR2: SGHRS and YFSETQ. CDR3 length: 14 residues. Trimming cost V 2 bases and J 0 bases, with 9 bases left between them. The CDR3 spells CASSFGPGSYEQYF. CDR3 in DNA: TGCGCCAGCAGCTTTGGGCCTGGCTCCTACGAGCAGTACTTC.

The genes are TRBV3-1 (or the pseudogene TRBV3-2) and TRBJ2-1, with D maybe TRBD1 (5 bases). The CDR3 totals 12 residues. Trimming removed 3 bases from V and 15 bases from J, with 15 bases in between. Per the germline V gene, CDR1 is LGHDT and CDR2 is YNNKEL (reference sequence). The CDR3 DNA follows: TGTGCCAGCAGCCAGGACCAGGGATGGCCGTTCTTC. It yields the protein CASSQDQGWPFF.

V gene TRBV11-3 combines with J gene TRBJ2-3, with a possible D match to TRBD1 (6 bases). The germline gives CDR1 SGHNT, CDR2 YENEEA. With 5 bases removed from V and 1 base from J, the gap between germline ends came to 10 bases. The CDR3 is 14 amino acids. The CDR3 DNA is TGTGCCAGCAGCCCGGACAGACGCACAGATACGCAGTATTTT. It codes for CASSPDRRTDTQYF.

The chain carries TRBV19 and TRBJ2-5; the match to TRBD2 covers 11 bases. This CDR3 has 15 amino acids. After removal of 5 bases from V and 5 bases from J, the junction contained 7 bases not matched to a gene. Germline V lookup: CDR1 LNHDA, CDR2 SQIVND (reference sequence). This CDR3 reads CASSQGLADRETQYF. For the CDR3, the DNA is TGTGCCAGTAGTCAGGGACTAGCGGACCGGGAGACCCAGTACTTC.

The gene calls are TRBV28 and TRBJ1-5; D is uncertain. The CDR3 length is 14 residues. Trimming pared 5 bases from V and 7 bases from J, leaving 15 bases between. Germline CDR1 is MDHEN and CDR2 is SYDVKM. The CDR3 region has the DNA TGTGCCAGCAGTGGTACGGGTGTCAGACAGCCCCAGCATTTT. Protein: CASSGTGVRQPQHF.

The rearrangement joins TRBV29-1 to TRBJ2-7, with a tentative D call TRBD2 (5 bases). Germline CDR1 is SQVTM and CDR2 is ANQGSEA. V was shortened by 4 bases and J by 0 bases, with 7 bases between the two germline ends. The CDR3 runs 12 residues. This CDR3 is CSVGTPSYEQYF. The CDR3 region has the DNA TGCAGCGTTGGGACTCCCTCCTACGAGCAGTACTTC.

Turning to this clone: At one end the junction does not follow the germline gene, possibly because of a read error. The chain links TRBV5-1 to TRBJ1-2, with no clear D. This CDR3 is 14 amino acids long. Germline CDR1 reads SGHRS; CDR2 reads YFSETQ. The chain's CDR3 is CASSSPPSNYSYTF. The CDR3 DNA follows: TGCGCCAGCAGCTCTCCTCCCAGCAACTATAGCTACACCTTC.

This clone was seen a handful of times. This chain uses TRBV24-1 with TRBJ2-7; possible D gene TRBD2, 6 bases. The CDR3 runs 15 residues. V was clipped by 9 bases and J by 3 bases, with 20 bases between them. The germline CDR1 and CDR2 sequences are KGHDR and SFDVKD. CDR3: CATPKGGSGNYEQYF. The DNA for the CDR3 is TGTGCCACCCCTAAGGGTGGTAGCGGAAACTACGAGCAGTACTTC.

V and J are TRBV11-2 and TRBJ2-1; D remains ambiguous. Trimming took 5 bases from V and 3 from J, leaving 11 bases between them. The CDR3 is made up of 14 amino acids. Germline assignment: CDR1 SGHAT and CDR2 FQNNGV. CDR3 coding DNA: TGTGCCAGCAGCGGGCAGAGAAGCTACAATGAGCAGTTCTTC. Protein: CASSGQRSYNEQFF.

This clone has just one count. This sequence joins TRBV27 and TRBJ2-1; D is undetermined. The germline V gene has CDR1 MNHEY and CDR2 SMNVEV (reference sequence). The CDR3 length is 14 residues. The V end lost 5 bases, the J end lost 9 bases, and 17 bases lay between the germline ends. Written as DNA, the CDR3 is TGTGCCAGCAGTCCAACTACTGTCTTGGGTGAGCAGTTCTTC. It yields the protein CASSPTTVLGEQFF.

This chain links TRBV15 with TRBJ1-6, with 7 positions matching TRBD1. Trimming removed 5 bases from V and 0 bases from J; junction bases left unmatched: 28. CDR1 LNHNV and CDR2 YYDKDF come from the germline V gene (reference sequence). The CDR3 contains 24 residues. Here the CDR3 reads CATSDRRGESGGQPTSSYNSPLHF. CDR3 nucleotide sequence: TGTGCCACCAGCGACCGCCGGGGGGAAAGCGGGGGACAGCCTACCAGCTCCTATAATTCACCCCTCCACTTT. Combining the CDR3 with reference TRBV15 and TRBJ1-6 gives the whole variable domain DAMVIQNPRYQVTQFGKPVTLSCSQTLNHNVMYWYQQKSSQAPKLLFHYYDKDFNNEADTPDNFQSRRPNTSFCFLDIRSPGLGDTAMYLCATSDRRGESGGQPTSSYNSPLHFGNGTRLTVT.

V is TRBV9 and J is TRBJ2-7; tentatively, D is TRBD1 (5 bases). Trimming cost V 0 bases and J 4 bases, with 11 bases left between them. CDR3 size: 14 residues. CDR1 SGDLS and CDR2 YYNGEE come from the germline V gene. This CDR3 reads CASSVAGRAYEQYF. DNA for the CDR3: TGTGCCAGCAGCGTAGCGGGCAGGGCTTACGAGCAGTACTTC.

The rearrangement links TRBV3-1 (or the pseudogene TRBV3-2) to TRBJ1-3; D call uncertain. There are 16 residues in the CDR3. V lost 4 bases and J lost 0, with 13 bases in between. The germline CDR1 and CDR2 sequences are LGHDT and YNNKEL (reference sequence). The CDR3 reads CASSLSEDRSGNTIYF. The CDR3 DNA follows: TGTGCCAGCAGCCTCAGTGAGGATCGCTCTGGAAACACCATATATTTT.

DNA of the CDR3: TGTGCCACCAGCAGAGGGACAGGGTGGACAGATACGCAGTATTTT. Amino acids: CATSRGTGWTDTQYF. V and J are TRBV15 and TRBJ2-3; TRBD1 agrees at 8 bases. V gave up 1 base and J gave up 3 bases; unmatched junction bases: 3. The CDR3 is 15 residues long. The germline V gene encodes CDR1 LNHNV and CDR2 YYDKDF (reference sequence).

The chain joins TRBV30 to TRBJ2-5; 7 positions agree with TRBD1. The CDR3 length is 12 residues. Looked up from germline, CDR1 is GTSNPN and CDR2 is SVGIG (reference sequence). V lost 5 bases to trimming and J lost 5 bases; unmatched junction nucleotides: 5. CDR3 loop: CAWGTARETQYF. The CDR3 bases are TGTGCCTGGGGGACAGCCCGGGAGACCCAGTACTTC. Combining the CDR3 with reference TRBV30 and TRBJ2-5 gives the whole variable domain SQTIHQWPATLVQPVGSPLSLECTVEGTSNPNLYWYRQAAGRGLQLLFYSVGIGQISSEVPQNLSASRPQDRQFILSSKKLLLSDSGFYLCAWGTARETQYFGPGTRLLVL.

The chain joins TRBV19 to TRBJ2-7; weak D call: TRBD1 (5 bases). Germline V lookup: CDR1 LNHDA, CDR2 SQIVND (reference sequence). The CDR3 has 13 amino acids. V was shortened by 8 bases and J by 5 bases, with 16 bases between the two germline ends. CDR3 residues: CASAQAMGHEQYF. The CDR3 DNA reads as TGTGCCAGTGCTCAGGCGATGGGGCACGAGCAGTACTTC. Full variable domain (rest looked up from reference TRBV19 and TRBJ2-7): DGGITQSPKYLFRKEGQNVTLSCEQNLNHDAMYWYRQDPGQGLRLIYYSQIVNDFQKGDIAEGYSVSREKKESFPLTVTSAQKNPTAFYLCASAQAMGHEQYFGPGTRLTVT.

The chain employs TRBV7-2 and TRBJ2-5, with TRBD2 matching over 8 bases. Trimming cost V 1 base and J 2 bases; bases outside gene matches: 6. Germline V gene sequence: CDR1 SGHTA, CDR2 FQGNSA. The length of the CDR3 is 16 residues. The CDR3 loop reads CASSLEAAGEQETQYF. CDR3 nucleotide sequence: TGTGCCAGCAGCTTAGAAGCAGCGGGGGAACAAGAGACCCAGTACTTC. Drawing the rest from reference TRBV7-2 and TRBJ2-5, the complete variable domain is GAGVSQSPSNKVTEKGKDVELRCDPISGHTALYWYRQSLGQGLEFLIYFQGNSAPDKSGLPSDRFSAERTGGSVSTLTIQRTQQEDSAVYLCASSLEAAGEQETQYFGPGTRLLVL.

V and J are TRBV2 and TRBJ2-7; no definite D call. Germline loops: CDR1 SNHLY, CDR2 FYNNEI. This CDR3 has 12 residues. V was pared by 5 bases and J by 2 bases, with 7 bases between. CDR3 amino acids: CASSPVAYEQYF. The CDR3 DNA sequence: TGTGCCAGCAGTCCGGTAGCCTACGAGCAGTACTTC.

The CDR3 nucleotides are TGTGCCATCAGTGAGGGACAGGACACAGATACGCAGTATTTT. Its translation: CAISEGQDTDTQYF. This chain links TRBV10-3 with TRBJ2-3; 7 nucleotides match TRBD1. The CDR3 is 14 amino acids. Germline CDR1 and CDR2: ENHRY and SYGVKD. Trimming cost V 2 bases and J 2 bases; bases outside gene matches: 1.

This clone came up once. The CDR3 region is CASSLSDTGELFF. The CDR3 region has the DNA TGTGCCAGCAGCCTAAGTGACACCGGGGAGCTGTTTTTT. This rearrangement joins TRBV5-5 to TRBJ2-2; no firm D call. The length of the CDR3 is 13 residues. The germline CDR1 and CDR2 sequences are SGHKS and YYEKEE (reference sequence). The V end lost 4 bases, the J end lost 3 bases, and 7 bases lay between the germline ends.

To note about this clone: One junction end does not reproduce the germline sequence, and a read error may be involved. The genes are TRBV18 and TRBJ1-1; TRBD1 matches at 8 bases. CDR1 is KGHSH and CDR2 is LQKENI in the germline V gene. The CDR3 runs 13 residues. As DNA, the CDR3 is TGTGCCAGCTCCCCACAGGGGGACACTGAAGCTTTCTTT. Amino acids: CASSPQGDTEAFF.